This TCR beta chain was identified in a study of metastatic and nonmetastatic thyroid tumors. Findings and caveats of the study: Reported TCR beta diversity, measured in blood and tumor, was significantly higher for malignant thyroid tumors than for benign nodules.

This clone was detected ten times or more. Its matching antigen is unknown. All patients reached thyroid surgery having received no treatment beforehand. V was cut by 6 bases and J by 0 bases, with 10 bases left in between. CDR3 size: 14 residues. CDR1 and CDR2 from the germline V gene are LNHDA and SQIVND (reference sequence). TCRdb redid the clone calls on the PCR reads using MiXCR. The sample records approximately 28,000 clones, roughly a fifth being singletons. The clonotype originates from a female donor with papillary thyroid cancer or a benign thyroid nodule (not recorded which). Some clones in this sample may be carry-over from other donors' samples. The rearrangement joins TRBV19 to TRBJ2-3; D is uncertain. Sequencing was performed on blood. The CDR3 DNA reads TGTGCCAGTAGCCCGACGGCTAGCACAGATACGCAGTATTTT. This translates into CASSPTASTDTQYF.